The source of this T cell receptor beta chain is a study of Graves' ophthalmopathy and Graves' hyperthyroidism. Study-level findings and limits: Blood also contained most of the expanded thyroid clonotypes above 0.001 frequency.

V dropped 0 bases and J dropped 0; count of bases not matched to a gene: 2. The CDR3 totals 15 residues. CDR1 is MGHRA, CDR2 YSYEKL, per germline. Fresh peripheral blood (approximately 9.2 ml) yielded the PBMCs. For repertoire sequencing, the TCR beta CDR3 regions were amplified from RNA transcripts. The workflow started with a first-round RT-PCR run with HTBI primers and then moved on to a second-round multiplex PCR. In TCRdb, the multiplex PCR reads were re-called with MiXCR into one record per CDR3 protein. The data contain 300,000 to 400,000 distinct CDR3 sequences, approximately 18% of them singletons. This clonotype was observed many times. Its antigen is unidentified.

The V call is TRBV4-1, the J call TRBJ2-7; 7 positions agree with TRBD1. The sequencing sample was made of peripheral blood. The receptor's source is an adult woman with stable Graves' hyperthyroidism. DNA of the CDR3: TGCGCCAGCAGCCAAGATCGGACAGGCTCCTACGAGCAGTACTTC. Amino acids: CASSQDRTGSYEQYF.